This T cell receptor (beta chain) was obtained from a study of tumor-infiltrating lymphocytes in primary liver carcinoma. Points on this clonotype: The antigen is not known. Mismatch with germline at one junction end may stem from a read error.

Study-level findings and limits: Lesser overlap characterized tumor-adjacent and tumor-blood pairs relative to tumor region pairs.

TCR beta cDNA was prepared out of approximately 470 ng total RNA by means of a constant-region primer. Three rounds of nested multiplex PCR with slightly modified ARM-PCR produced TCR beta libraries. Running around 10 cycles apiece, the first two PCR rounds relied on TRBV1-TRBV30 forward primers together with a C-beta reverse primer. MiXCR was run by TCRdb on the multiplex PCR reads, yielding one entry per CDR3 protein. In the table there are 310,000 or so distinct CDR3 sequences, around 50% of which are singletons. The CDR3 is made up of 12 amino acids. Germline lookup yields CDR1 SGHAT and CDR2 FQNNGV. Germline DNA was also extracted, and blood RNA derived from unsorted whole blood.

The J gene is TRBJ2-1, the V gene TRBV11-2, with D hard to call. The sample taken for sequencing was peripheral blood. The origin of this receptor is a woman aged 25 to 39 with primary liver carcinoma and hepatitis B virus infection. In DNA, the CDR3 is TGTGCCAGCAGCTTAATGAAGAATGAGCAGTCCTTC. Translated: CASSLMKNEQSF.